This T cell receptor beta chain was sequenced for a study of neurological immune-mediated disorders. Whole-study results and caveats: Across subjects, no CDR3 amino acid sequence appeared in expanded clones of more than one subject, a finding that suggested private repertoires in all groups.

TCRdb analysed the 5' RACE reads with MiXCR anew, one entry per CDR3 protein. The table has 55,000 to 80,000 distinct CDR3 sequences, around 15% seen once. The CDR3 runs to 17 residues. V shed 5 bases and J shed 2 bases, with 20 bases lying between them. Time point noted: longitudinal time-point 1 (baseline). In this sample, this clonotype turned up many times. What it binds is not known. The source material was PBMCs. This sequence was found in a female donor with HTLV-1-associated myelopathy (HAM/TSP). The rearrangement uses TRBV12-3 or TRBV12-4 and TRBJ2-3; D may be TRBD2 (6 bases). The DNA for the CDR3 is TGTGCCAGCAGTACCCGTCGGGCGTGGAGGGCCACAGATACGCAGTATTTT. Encoded protein: CASSTRRAWRATDTQYF.